The TCR beta chain under discussion was sequenced for a study of blood T cell repertoires in COVID-19. Across the whole study: The origin of the acute and convalescent COVID-19 samples was the United States, Italy and Spain. Sample material is recorded as cDNA or gDNA derived from T cells, B-cell-depleted T cells, or PBMCs.

From germline, CDR1 is MNHNY and CDR2 SVGAGI (reference sequence). Unmatched junction bases numbered 4, after V lost 4 bases and J lost 5 bases. The CDR3 is 14 residues long. Per the original data handling: Amplifying reference gene primers gave estimates of nucleated cell counts. Sequencing used immunoSEQ multiplex PCR; TCRdb keeps in-frame clones, though not all of them. That table is the source of V, J and clone size, and D and trimming were worked out from the DNA. The sample carries hundreds of thousands of clones, roughly 89% recorded once. The TCR was taken from a man between 60 and 75 years old who had recovered from COVID-19. Input material: PBMCs or T cells enriched from blood (not recorded which). The J gene is TRBJ1-1, the V gene TRBV6-6; 10 bases are shared with TRBD1. The CDR3 DNA follows: TGTGCCAGCAGTTCCCGACAGGGGGCGACTGAAGCTTTCTTT. Translation gives CASSSRQGATEAFF.